These 19 T cell receptor beta chains were sequenced from one sample in a study of blood T cell repertoires in COVID-19. Libraries were prepared by immunoSEQ multiplex PCR; TCRdb keeps only in-frame clonotypes and omits some of them. This table has some 80,000 clones, 60% to 80% appearing once. The source material was peripheral blood. The origin of the receptors is a man between 60 and 70 years old with COVID-19, enrolled during active disease.

This sequence joins TRBV9 and TRBJ1-2; 9 bases match TRBD1. Germline loops: CDR1 SGDLS, CDR2 YYNGEE. This CDR3 has 15 residues. Trimming cost V 4 bases and J 2 bases; bases outside gene matches: 6. The CDR3 spells CASSRPGQGNYGYTF. In DNA form, the CDR3 reads TGTGCCAGCAGCCGTCCCGGACAGGGGAACTATGGCTACACCTTC. Using reference TRBV9 and TRBJ1-2 for the parts outside the CDR3, the full variable domain is DSGVTQTPKHLITATGQRVTLRCSPRSGDLSVYWYQQSLDQGLQFLIQYYNGEERAKGNILERFSAQQFPDLHSELNLSSLELGDSALYFCASSRPGQGNYGYTFGSGTRLTVV.

This rearrangement joins TRBV7-9 to TRBJ2-5; TRBD2 agrees at 9 bases. The CDR3 has 16 residues. From germline, CDR1 is SEHNR and CDR2 FQNEAQ (reference sequence). With 0 bases clipped from V and 6 bases from J, the junction kept 8 bases outside the gene matches. The CDR3 region is CASSLAGGRAEKTQYF. The CDR3 DNA reads TGTGCCAGCAGCTTAGCGGGCGGGAGGGCCGAAAAGACCCAGTACTTC.

The chain uses TRBV21-1 and TRBJ1-4; TRBD1, the table's D call, lacks a check against the DNA. TRBV21-1 is deemed a pseudogene. The CDR3 has 17 residues. This chain's CDR3 is CASTSGTGGKTNEKLFF. CDR3 in DNA: TGTGCCAGCACCTCCGGGACAGGGGGCAAAACTAATGAAAAACTGTTTTTT.

This clone was recorded many times. The CDR3 region is CASIRTSPGASGTNEKLFF. In DNA form, the CDR3 reads TGTGCCAGCATTCGAACGTCCCCAGGGGCTTCTGGAACTAATGAAAAACTGTTTTTT. This rearrangement joins TRBV6-6 to TRBJ1-4; weak D call: TRBD1 (6 bases). This CDR3 has 19 amino acids. Trimming took off 7 bases at V and 1 base at J, with 25 bases between the two ends. Germline V gene lookup returns CDR1 MNHNY and CDR2 SVGAGI (reference sequence).

This clone was detected only once. The rearrangement links TRBV7-3 to TRBJ2-2; D call uncertain. CDR1 SGHTA and CDR2 FQGTGA come from the germline V gene. The CDR3 totals 12 residues. V was clipped by 2 bases and J by 7 bases, with 5 bases between them. The CDR3 region has the DNA TGTGCCAGCAGCTTAGCAGGCGGGGAGCTGTTTTTT. This encodes CASSLAGGELFF.

This rearrangement joins TRBV5-1 to TRBJ2-7; D might be TRBD2 (8 bases). Trimming removed 4 bases from V and 0 bases from J, with 17 bases in between. The CDR3 covers 16 residues. Germline lookup yields CDR1 SGHRS and CDR2 YFSETQ. The CDR3 reads CASSRGGQQASYEQYF. Here the CDR3 DNA reads TGCGCCAGCAGCCGGGGGGGACAGCAAGCCTCCTACGAGCAGTACTTC.

The chain carries TRBV11-3 and TRBJ2-7; a possible D gene is TRBD1 (5 bases). V was trimmed by 3 bases and J by 6 bases, leaving 15 bases between them. The CDR3 loop spans 14 amino acids. CDR1 and CDR2 from the germline V gene are SGHNT and YENEEA. CDR3 loop: CASSLLQGKGEQYF. The DNA of the CDR3 is TGTGCCAGCAGCTTGCTGCAGGGTAAGGGCGAGCAGTACTTC.

This clone has only a few counts. The chain is built from TRBV19 and TRBJ1-1; 8 bases are shared with TRBD1. The V segment lost 4 bases and the J segment 7 bases; nucleotides outside the gene matches: 14. The CDR3 is made up of 16 amino acids. Germline assignment: CDR1 LNHDA and CDR2 SQIVND (reference sequence). The CDR3 region is CASSTSGGIGMGEAFF. Here the CDR3 DNA reads TGTGCCAGTAGTACCTCAGGGGGCATCGGAATGGGTGAAGCTTTCTTT.

This clone was counted between two and nine times. The CDR3 DNA reads as TGTGCCAGCAGCCGTGGGACAGGGAAATCCTACGAGCAGTACTTC. It specifies CASSRGTGKSYEQYF. The rearrangement links TRBV3-1 (or the pseudogene TRBV3-2) to TRBJ2-7; 9 bases are a match to TRBD1. The CDR3 totals 15 residues. CDR1 is LGHDT, CDR2 YNNKEL, per germline (reference sequence). Trimming cost V 4 bases and J 1 base; bases outside gene matches: 5.

About this clone: Just one base apart from a much larger clone, this may be a read error. The chain employs TRBV12-3 or TRBV12-4 and TRBJ1-2, with D uncertain. The CDR3 sequence is 13 residues long. Trimming cost V 6 bases and J 4 bases, with 12 bases left between them. Here the CDR3 reads CASSTRRLYGYTF. As DNA, the CDR3 is TGTGCCAGCAGCACCAGGAGGCTCTATGGCTACACCTTC.

The V and J genes are TRBV4-3 and TRBJ2-2; D gene uncertain. Between the trimmed V and J ends, which lost 0 bases and 4 bases, there was a span of 3 bases. Looked up from germline, CDR1 is LGHNA and CDR2 is YSLEER. This CDR3 is built from 13 residues. CDR3 nucleotides: TGCGCCAGCAGCCAAGATCGCACCGGGGAGCTGTTTTTT. Amino acid sequence: CASSQDRTGELFF.

This clone appeared once. The rearrangement links TRBV3-1 (or the pseudogene TRBV3-2) to TRBJ1-4; 7 nucleotides agree with TRBD1. Germline V CDR1 and CDR2: LGHDT, YNNKEL (reference sequence). The CDR3 consists of 18 residues. V shed 0 bases and J 1 base; nucleotides not matched to a gene: 8. The CDR3 DNA sequence: TGTGCCAGCAGCCAAGAAGTAGACAGGGATTTAACTAATGAAAAACTGTTTTTT. It specifies CASSQEVDRDLTNEKLFF.

This chain links TRBV29-1 with TRBJ2-2, with D perhaps TRBD1 (6 bases). Trimming stripped 5 bases from V and 4 bases from J, with 14 bases between. In germline, CDR1 is SQVTM, CDR2 ANQGSEA. The CDR3 sequence is 14 residues long. CDR3 sequence: CSVLTGQPTGELFF. The CDR3 coding sequence is TGCAGCGTTCTCACAGGACAGCCCACCGGGGAGCTGTTTTTT.

The table lists this clone with a few counts. The rearrangement links TRBV10-3 to TRBJ1-2; D remains unclear. Germline V gene lookup returns CDR1 ENHRY and CDR2 SYGVKD. The germline V and J ends were trimmed by 7 bases and 7 bases, with 16 bases remaining between them. The CDR3 spans 13 residues. CDR3 loop: CAIKEASGTGYTF. CDR3 in DNA: TGTGCCATCAAGGAAGCTAGCGGCACTGGCTACACCTTC.

V gene TRBV7-2 combines with J gene TRBJ1-1; D ambiguous. The CDR3 has 15 residues. CDR1 is SGHTA, CDR2 FQGNSA, per germline. The V end lost 4 bases, the J end lost 6 bases, and 18 bases lay between the germline ends. CDR3 nucleotides: TGTGCCAGCAGCTGGAGGTCCTCCGACACATCTGAAGCTTTCTTT. Translated, it gives CASSWRSSDTSEAFF.

The chain links TRBV15 to TRBJ2-1; 7 nucleotides line up with TRBD2. The CDR3 is 17 residues long. Germline V gene lookup returns CDR1 LNHNV and CDR2 YYDKDF (reference sequence). Trimming cost V 1 base and J 3 bases; bases outside gene matches: 9. In DNA, the CDR3 is TGTGCCACCAGCAGAGGGGAGGGGACTACTCTCTACAATGAGCAGTTCTTC. Encoded protein: CATSRGEGTTLYNEQFF.

The J gene is TRBJ1-2, the V gene TRBV7-3; the D is unclear. V was cut by 3 bases and J by 1 base, with 6 bases left in between. Germline V gene lookup returns CDR1 SGHTA and CDR2 FQGTGA. The CDR3 contains 13 residues. The CDR3, as DNA: TGTGCCAGCAGCTTTTACAGTAACTATGGCTACACCTTC. Translating it yields CASSFYSNYGYTF.

Points on this clone: The sample holds other DNA sequences that translate to the same CDR3. The chain joins TRBV5-1 to TRBJ2-7, with D tentatively TRBD2 (5 bases). Germline CDR1 SGHRS, CDR2 YFSETQ. There are 15 residues in the CDR3. Trimming shortened V by 0 bases and J by 2 bases, and 12 bases separated the two germline ends. CDR3 loop: CASSLVAGGTYEQYF. For the CDR3, the DNA is TGCGCCAGCAGCTTGGTTGCGGGCGGTACCTACGAGCAGTACTTC.

CDR3 bases: TGTGCCAGCAGCTTAGAGGGACTAGAGAAGTACAATGAGCAGTTCTTC. It codes for CASSLEGLEKYNEQFF. V usage is TRBV7-2 and J usage is TRBJ2-1; TRBD2 aligns across 8 bases. The CDR3 runs 16 residues. CDR1 and CDR2 (germline): SGHTA, FQGNSA. The junction had 6 bases not matched to a gene; V was cut back by 1 base and J by 4 bases.